A selection of T cell receptor beta chains follows, all from one sample in a study of human T cells and chemical hapten exposure. From the RACE reads, TCRdb called clonotypes with MiXCR, one entry per CDR3 protein. The sample lists about 50,000 distinct CDR3 sequences; 4.3% were seen once. The sample was whole blood. The receptor source for this set is a female donor in good health. Some clones in this sample may be carry-over from other donors' samples. The CDR3 runs from the conserved cysteine through the conserved F or W. D genes are given only for firm matches.

TRBJ1-5,TRBV20-1,TRBD1,14,CSAKPGQFNQPQHF
TRBJ2-7,TRBV28,TRBD2,15,CASRTGLADSYEQYF
TRBJ2-7,TRBV20-1,.,12,CSASVYSYEQYF
TRBJ2-3,TRBV6-2/TRBV6-3,TRBD2,14,CASGRSGGIDTQYF
TRBJ2-3,TRBV27,.,16,CASSLGPSPRTDTQYF
TRBJ2-3,TRBV5-5,.,17,CASSFFRPGEGTDTQYF
TRBJ2-2,TRBV29-1,.,12,CSAQPGTGELFF
TRBJ2-1,TRBV6-2/TRBV6-3,.,12,CASSYLAGEQFF
TRBJ2-2,TRBV7-3,.,16,CASSLNRPGLAGELFF
TRBJ1-1,TRBV7-2,.,13,CASSLGQNTEAFF
TRBJ2-3,TRBV5-6,.,17,CASRALIGGLSTDTQYF
TRBJ1-4,TRBV4-3,TRBD1,15,CASSQEGTGAGKLFF
TRBJ2-7,TRBV20-1,.,14,CSALAAGIGYEQYF
TRBJ2-1,TRBV19,.,17,CASRGGGTGSSYNEQFF
TRBJ2-3,TRBV30,.,15,CAWSLGGSLADTQYF
TRBJ2-1,TRBV29-1,TRBD2,10,CSVRGNEQFF
TRBJ1-1,TRBV5-6,.,18,CASSPLAVRGTLNTEAFF
TRBJ1-1,TRBV20-1,.,12,CSARDGGTEAFF
TRBJ2-2,TRBV18,.,15,CASSPRGGNTGELFF
TRBJ1-2,TRBV12-3/TRBV12-4,.,14,CASSPFLGNYGYTF
TRBJ1-2,TRBV1,.,15,CTSSDEGGERNGYTF
TRBJ1-2,TRBV25-1,TRBD1,14,CASSEPGTGYGYTF
TRBJ2-3,TRBV7-8,.,14,CASSLEPYTDTQYF
TRBJ2-1,TRBV18,TRBD2,14,CASSTSGLADEQFF
TRBJ2-1,TRBV6-5,.,16,CASSPLRGGKDNEQFF
TRBJ1-5,TRBV20-1,TRBD1,15,CSARETGFSIQPQHF